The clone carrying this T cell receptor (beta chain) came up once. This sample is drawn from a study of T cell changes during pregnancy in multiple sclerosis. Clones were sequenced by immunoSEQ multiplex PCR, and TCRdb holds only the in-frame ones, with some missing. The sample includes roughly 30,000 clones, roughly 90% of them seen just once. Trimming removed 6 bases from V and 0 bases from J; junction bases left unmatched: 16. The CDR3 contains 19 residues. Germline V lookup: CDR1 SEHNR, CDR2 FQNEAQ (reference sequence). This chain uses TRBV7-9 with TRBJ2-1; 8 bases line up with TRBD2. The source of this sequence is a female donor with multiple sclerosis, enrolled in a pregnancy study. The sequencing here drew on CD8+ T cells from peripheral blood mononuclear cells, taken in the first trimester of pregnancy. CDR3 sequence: CASSFGTRRLGSSYNEQFF. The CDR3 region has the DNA TGTGCCAGCAGTTTCGGGACTAGGAGACTCGGAAGCTCCTACAATGAGCAGTTCTTC.